This T cell receptor beta chain originates from a study of blood T cell repertoires in COVID-19 (dated by TCRdb to the early 2020s). Concerning the study at large: Samples from collaborators originated in the United States, Italy and Spain and spanned both the acute and convalescent phases of COVID-19. The material from the prospective study consisted of cDNA or gDNA derived from T cells, B-cell-depleted T cells, or PBMCs. Deeply sampled blood TCRbeta repertoires from subjects exposed to, actively infected with, or recovered from COVID-19 were included in the dataset. The repertoires were released in a freely available public database intended as a resource for research on the immune response to SARS-CoV-2. Samples came from the ongoing ImmuneRACE study (first 160 participants) plus 1,254 subjects from 6 global collaborators. Nearly every sample came with metadata listing a de-identified subject ID, COVID-19 status, age in years and sex. Where HLA class I and class II types were available, the types were taken from metadata supplied by the sample provider, not from assay-based typing. Summary of the overall study and its limitations: The amount of clinical and demographic metadata varied by source and participant and was provided uncurated.

The collaborating institutions used their own protocols to collect whole blood in K2EDTA tubes. For TCRbeta analysis, collaborator samples were shipped as frozen whole blood, as isolated PBMCs, or as DNA extracted from either sample type. This clone was seen just once. Its antigen specificity is not known. No quality values exist for individual bases; no much larger clone is one base distant. The germline V gene encodes CDR1 SNHLY and CDR2 FYNNEI. The V end loses 2 bases and the J end loses 8 bases, and a stretch of 12 bases separates them. From the cysteine through the phenylalanine, the CDR3 covers 13 amino acids. Just CDR3 DNA is preserved here, 39 bases in frame from base 1. TCRbeta CDR3 regions were amplified from genomic DNA using the immunoSEQ Assay, a bias-controlled multiplex PCR. As for how the authors treated the data: Nucleated cell counts per sample were estimated from amplification of reference gene primers within the assay. To quantify the absolute abundance of each unique TCRbeta CDR3 rearrangement, sequence reads were collapsed and filtered. For each sample, productive Simpson clonality was calculated by taking the square root of Simpson's diversity index across productive rearrangements. TCRdb mirrors the immuneACCESS table, restricted to in-frame sequences. Some clones are absent from its copies; in checked studies, under half trace to an unresolved V gene, and the reason for the others is unknown. The V and J calls and the clone size are those of that table, but D and trimming were determined from the DNA. The sample table shows around 700,000 clones, and approximately 90% are seen once. The ten most abundant clones make up approximately 0.3% of the sample.

This chain is built from TRBV2 and TRBJ1-2; the D gene lacks a confident call. Sequencing input: peripheral blood. This clonotype originated in a woman aged 18-29 years with acute or convalescent COVID-19. Here the CDR3 is given as CASSEYEVRGYTF. The DNA sequence follows: TGTGCCAGCAGTGAATATGAGGTCCGCGGCTACACCTTC.